The next 14 T cell receptor beta chains were all read from a single sample in a study of shared clonotypes between healthy human individuals. TCRdb's table, derived via immunoSEQ multiplex PCR, lists solely in-frame clones and lacks some. Of some 1.5 million clones listed, 98% were seen once; the top ten hold about 0.45%. The sequenced sample consisted of naive CD4+ T cells sorted from blood. The subset is: CD45RA+ positively selected. The source of these receptors is a man aged 30 to 45 in good health.

The chain combines TRBV20-1 with TRBJ2-3; D gene uncertain. This CDR3 comprises 11 residues. Deletions cut 6 bases from V and 4 bases from J, with 8 bases between. From germline, CDR1 is DFQATT and CDR2 SNEGSKA (reference sequence). CDR3 in amino acids: CSAVKSDTQYF. The CDR3 region has the DNA TGCAGTGCCGTAAAGTCAGATACGCAGTATTTT.

This chain joins TRBV5-1 and TRBJ2-5; 7 bases line up with TRBD1. V dropped 0 bases and J dropped 5; count of bases not matched to a gene: 7. The CDR3 has 15 amino acids. Germline CDR1 reads SGHRS; CDR2 reads YFSETQ. DNA of the CDR3: TGCGCCAGCAGCTTGGCCGGGACAGTAGGGGAGACCCAGTACTTC. This sequence encodes CASSLAGTVGETQYF.

The chain employs TRBV11-2 and TRBJ2-3; 10 bases are a match to TRBD1. The CDR3 is 16 residues long. Looked up from germline, CDR1 is SGHAT and CDR2 is FQNNGV. The V gene end was trimmed by 4 bases and the J gene end by 3 bases; junction bases not matched to a gene: 7. The CDR3 is CASSSRRGQGTDTQYF. The CDR3 nucleotides read TGTGCCAGCAGCTCCCGGAGGGGACAGGGGACAGATACGCAGTATTTT.

The chain has TRBV29-1 and TRBJ2-7; D possibly corresponds to TRBD1 (6 bases). The CDR3 is 11 residues long. The ends were cut back, 7 bases at V and 5 bases at J, with 12 bases in the middle. Germline V gives CDR1 SQVTM, CDR2 ANQGSEA. CDR3 nucleotides: TGCAGCGCTCTCAGGGGCCACGAGCAGTACTTC. It translates to CSALRGHEQYF.

This chain joins TRBV28 and TRBJ1-2; TRBD1 aligns across 7 bases. Germline CDR1 reads MDHEN; CDR2 reads SYDVKM. The CDR3 contains 14 residues. J lost 1 base, V lost 6 bases, and 5 bases had no gene match. CDR3 amino acids: CASRSGQNNYGYTF. The CDR3 DNA follows: TGTGCCAGCAGATCGGGACAGAATAACTATGGCTACACCTTC.

J is TRBJ1-5 and V is TRBV7-2, with D tentatively TRBD1 (5 bases). V gave up 7 bases and J gave up 3 bases, with 19 bases separating them. Germline values: CDR1 SGHTA, CDR2 FQGNSA. The CDR3 runs to 16 residues. CDR3 in amino acids: CASTAAGIGVNQPQHF. CDR3 nucleotide sequence: TGTGCCAGCACCGCAGCAGGGATCGGCGTCAATCAGCCCCAGCATTTT.

About this clone itself: Other DNA sequences within the sample encode an identical CDR3. The chain employs TRBV11-2 and TRBJ2-7; no clear D gene. Germline assignment: CDR1 SGHAT and CDR2 FQNNGV. The CDR3 is made up of 11 amino acids. Deletions cut 6 bases from V and 1 base from J, with 4 bases between. The CDR3 coding sequence is TGTGCCAGCAGTCAATCCTACGAGCAGTACTTC. Amino acid sequence: CASSQSYEQYF.

Notes on this clone: The sample carries other DNA sequences with the same CDR3. The genes are TRBV5-1 and TRBJ1-2; D is unresolved. V lost 0 bases and J lost 4, with 7 bases in between. This CDR3 has 13 residues. The germline V gene encodes CDR1 SGHRS and CDR2 YFSETQ. As DNA, the CDR3 is TGCGCCAGCAGCTTGGGGGGTACCTATGGCTACACCTTC. Amino acids: CASSLGGTYGYTF.

This clone was seen once. The gene calls are TRBV10-1 and TRBJ1-1; 7 bases align to TRBD1. From germline, CDR1 is WNHNN and CDR2 SYGVQD (reference sequence). This CDR3 contains 14 residues. The junction had 13 bases not matched to a gene; V was cut back by 7 bases and J by 8 bases. CDR3 in DNA: TGCGCCAGCAAGAGGGGGCAAAAAGGGGAAGAAGCTTTCTTT. Translation: CASKRGQKGEEAFF.

The chain has TRBV9 and TRBJ1-4; perhaps TRBD1 as D (6 bases). CDR1 is SGDLS and CDR2 is YYNGEE in the germline V gene. V was trimmed by 3 bases and J by 4 bases, leaving 10 bases between them. The CDR3 is 14 residues long. CDR3 sequence reads: CASSEGVSNEKLFF. The DNA of the CDR3 is TGTGCCAGCAGCGAGGGGGTCAGTAATGAAAAACTGTTTTTT.

The chain recombines TRBV7-9 with TRBJ1-1, with 7 bases matching TRBD1. Germline V gene data show CDR1 as SEHNR and CDR2 as FQNEAQ (reference sequence). V shed 3 bases and J 1 base; nucleotides not matched to a gene: 2. This CDR3 region has 14 residues. CDR3 in DNA: TGTGCCAGCAGCTTGGGGACAGCGAACACTGAAGCTTTCTTT. It codes for CASSLGTANTEAFF.

The chain recombines TRBV5-6 with TRBJ2-7; 7 bases line up with TRBD2. Germline V lookup: CDR1 SGHDT, CDR2 YYEEEE. V lost 3 bases, J lost 2 bases, and 5 bases stayed unmatched. This CDR3 region has 14 residues. The CDR3 DNA reads as TGTGCCAGCAGCTATAGCGGGTACCCCTACGAGCAGTACTTC. As protein: CASSYSGYPYEQYF.

The rearrangement uses TRBV5-1 and TRBJ2-3, with D perhaps TRBD1 or TRBD2 (5 bases each). Per germline, CDR1 SGHRS and CDR2 YFSETQ. Between the trimmed V and J ends, which lost 0 bases and 2 bases, there was a span of 13 bases. CDR3 length: 16 residues. The CDR3 loop is CASSLDGTDPTDTQYF. The CDR3 coding sequence is TGCGCCAGCAGCTTGGACGGGACGGACCCCACAGATACGCAGTATTTT.

This clone showed up just once. The V and J genes are TRBV5-1 and TRBJ2-7; D is perhaps TRBD2 (5 bases). V lost 0 bases to trimming and J lost 1 base, with 11 bases between them. This CDR3 comprises 15 residues. Germline CDR1 SGHRS, CDR2 YFSETQ. CDR3 DNA: TGCGCCAGCAGCTTGGTTAGCGCGCCTTCCTACGAGCAGTACTTC. Protein product: CASSLVSAPSYEQYF.